This TCR beta chain was documented in a study of OX40 agonist ivuxolimab in advanced cancers. At the level of the study: The patients got ivuxolimab, which is an agonistic anti-OX40 (CD134) antibody.

Researchers took blood at baseline, on cycle 4 day 1, and on cycle 7 day 1. Here immunoSEQ multiplex PCR was the method, and the copy in TCRdb shows in-frame clones only, minus some. Here the sample spans 45,000 to 55,000 clones, about 85% being singletons. Germline V gene lookup returns CDR1 LGHNT and CDR2 FRNRAP. The V segment lost 7 bases and the J segment 6 bases; nucleotides outside the gene matches: 5. The CDR3 is 14 residues long. The V and J genes are TRBV12-5 and TRBJ2-1, with 11 bases matching TRBD2. The clonotype comes from an adult with an advanced solid tumor such as melanoma, head and neck, liver or kidney cancer. This material consisted of CD4+ or CD8+ T cells sorted from blood, taken in a trial of the OX40 agonist ivuxolimab. In DNA form, the CDR3 reads TGTGCTAGTGTCCTAGCGGGAGGCCCCAATGAGCAGTTCTTC. Translating it yields CASVLAGGPNEQFF.